The source of this T cell receptor (beta chain) is a study of blood T cell repertoires in COVID-19. TCRdb's table, derived via immunoSEQ multiplex PCR, lists solely in-frame clones and lacks some. The profile covers around 200,000 clones, with roughly 86% appearing a single time and 5% to 7% taken by the ten largest. Germline CDR1 reads MDHEN; CDR2 reads SYDVKM. V lost 3 bases and J 4 bases, leaving 10 bases between the germline ends. The CDR3 spans 14 residues. Ages ranged from roughly 18 to 100 years, with residence in around 24 US areas. The chain uses TRBV28 and TRBJ1-5; no clear D. This receptor was obtained from a man in his forties or fifties with acute COVID-19. The material sequenced was PBMCs or T cells enriched from blood (not recorded which). DNA of the CDR3: TGTGCCAGCAGTTTTGGAGACCATAATCAGCCCCAGCATTTT. This sequence encodes CASSFGDHNQPQHF.